Following are 9 T cell receptor beta chains from one sample sequenced in a study of blood T cell repertoires in COVID-19. Only in-frame clones appear in the TCRdb table, and some are missing; sequencing was by immunoSEQ multiplex PCR. The data hold 45,000 to 60,000 clones, with around 82% observed a single time. The material sequenced was peripheral blood. Source of these receptors: a man older than 75 with COVID-19, enrolled during active disease.

This clone was observed a single time. The V call is TRBV7-6, the J call TRBJ2-1, with a weak D call TRBD1 (5 bases). This CDR3 spans 16 amino acids. The V gene lost 0 bases and the J gene lost 0 bases, with 9 bases spanning the gap. Germline CDR1 is SGHVS and CDR2 is FNYEAQ. The CDR3 bases are TGTGCCAGCAGCTTAGCGGGGCCACCCTCCTACAATGAGCAGTTCTTC. It yields the protein CASSLAGPPSYNEQFF.

This clone has only one observation. V gene TRBV18 combines with J gene TRBJ1-4; D may be TRBD1 (5 bases). The CDR3 extends over 13 amino acids. V lost 5 bases to trimming and J lost 6 bases, with 10 bases between them. In germline, CDR1 is KGHSH, CDR2 LQKENI. CDR3 sequence reads: CASSETGDEKLFF. CDR3 bases: TGTGCCAGCTCAGAAACAGGTGATGAAAAACTGTTTTTT. Complete variable domain (other parts from reference TRBV18 and TRBJ1-4): NAGVMQNPRHLVRRRGQEARLRCSPMKGHSHVYWYRQLPEEGLKFMVYLQKENIIDESGMPKERFSAEFPKEGPSILRIQQVVRGDSAAYFCASSETGDEKLFFGSGTQLSVL.

The genes are TRBV19 and TRBJ1-1, with TRBD1 identical over 8 bases. Germline assignment: CDR1 LNHDA and CDR2 SQIVND (reference sequence). The length of the CDR3 is 16 residues. The V gene end was trimmed by 5 bases and the J gene end by 0 bases; junction bases not matched to a gene: 8. The CDR3 DNA reads TGTGCCAGTAGTCCTTGGACAGGGCGCATGAACACTGAAGCTTTCTTT. Translated, it gives CASSPWTGRMNTEAFF. Filled out from reference TRBV19 and TRBJ1-1, the complete variable domain reads DGGITQSPKYLFRKEGQNVTLSCEQNLNHDAMYWYRQDPGQGLRLIYYSQIVNDFQKGDIAEGYSVSREKKESFPLTVTSAQKNPTAFYLCASSPWTGRMNTEAFFGQGTRLTVV.

This clone was recorded once. The chain carries TRBV11-2 and TRBJ2-2; no clear D. V dropped 2 bases and J dropped 2 bases, with 12 bases sitting between them. This CDR3 spans 16 amino acids. The germline gives CDR1 SGHAT, CDR2 FQNNGV. CDR3 nucleotides: TGTGCCAGCAGCTTAAGAGGCGCACTAAACACCGGGGAGCTGTTTTTT. It codes for CASSLRGALNTGELFF.

This clone was found once. The chain links TRBV3-1 (or the pseudogene TRBV3-2) to TRBJ2-3; TRBD1 agrees at 10 bases. Per the germline V gene, CDR1 is LGHDT and CDR2 is YNNKEL (reference sequence). V lost 0 bases to trimming and J lost 5 bases; unmatched junction nucleotides: 17. The CDR3 is 20 amino acids. The CDR3 protein is CASSQEPGRGRQGALDTQYF. CDR3 sequence (DNA): TGTGCCAGCAGCCAAGAACCGGGACGCGGACGACAGGGGGCCTTAGATACGCAGTATTTT.

The chain links TRBV30 to TRBJ2-2; 12 bases agree with TRBD2. Unmatched junction bases numbered 6, after V lost 5 bases and J lost 5 bases. This CDR3 spans 15 amino acids. Germline CDR1 GTSNPN, CDR2 SVGIG (reference sequence). CDR3 protein: CAWSKGTSGTGELFF. Here the CDR3 DNA reads TGTGCCTGGTCTAAGGGGACTAGCGGGACCGGGGAGCTGTTTTTT.

This clone was observed a handful of times. The rearrangement joins TRBV7-9 to TRBJ1-4; D is unresolved. Per the germline V gene, CDR1 is SEHNR and CDR2 is FQNEAQ (reference sequence). The CDR3 runs 11 residues. V gave up 5 bases and J gave up 5 bases, with 3 bases separating them. The CDR3 spells CASSANEKLFF. CDR3 in DNA: TGTGCCAGCAGCGCGAATGAAAAACTGTTTTTT.

V is TRBV3-1 (or the pseudogene TRBV3-2) and J is TRBJ2-1; 8 nucleotides match TRBD2. CDR1 and CDR2 (germline): LGHDT, YNNKEL (reference sequence). This CDR3 is built from 16 residues. Losses at the gene ends were 0 bases for V and 9 bases for J; bases not matched to a gene: 10. For the CDR3, the DNA is TGTGCCAGCAGCCAAGAAACTAGCGGAGTGGGCGGTGAGCAGTTCTTC. It yields the protein CASSQETSGVGGEQFF.

The V gene is TRBV7-8, the J gene TRBJ1-1; D gene uncertain. The CDR3 has 14 residues. V dropped 2 bases and J dropped 0 bases, with 7 bases sitting between them. Per germline, CDR1 SGHVS and CDR2 FQNEAQ. The CDR3 DNA sequence: TGTGCCAGCAGCTTACTGACACTGAACACTGAAGCTTTCTTT. It specifies CASSLLTLNTEAFF. Filled out from reference TRBV7-8 and TRBJ1-1, the complete variable domain reads GAGVSQSPRYKVAKRGQDVALRCDPISGHVSLFWYQQALGQGPEFLTYFQNEAQLDKSGLPSDRFFAERPEGSVSTLKIQRTQQEDSAVYLCASSLLTLNTEAFFGQGTRLTVV.